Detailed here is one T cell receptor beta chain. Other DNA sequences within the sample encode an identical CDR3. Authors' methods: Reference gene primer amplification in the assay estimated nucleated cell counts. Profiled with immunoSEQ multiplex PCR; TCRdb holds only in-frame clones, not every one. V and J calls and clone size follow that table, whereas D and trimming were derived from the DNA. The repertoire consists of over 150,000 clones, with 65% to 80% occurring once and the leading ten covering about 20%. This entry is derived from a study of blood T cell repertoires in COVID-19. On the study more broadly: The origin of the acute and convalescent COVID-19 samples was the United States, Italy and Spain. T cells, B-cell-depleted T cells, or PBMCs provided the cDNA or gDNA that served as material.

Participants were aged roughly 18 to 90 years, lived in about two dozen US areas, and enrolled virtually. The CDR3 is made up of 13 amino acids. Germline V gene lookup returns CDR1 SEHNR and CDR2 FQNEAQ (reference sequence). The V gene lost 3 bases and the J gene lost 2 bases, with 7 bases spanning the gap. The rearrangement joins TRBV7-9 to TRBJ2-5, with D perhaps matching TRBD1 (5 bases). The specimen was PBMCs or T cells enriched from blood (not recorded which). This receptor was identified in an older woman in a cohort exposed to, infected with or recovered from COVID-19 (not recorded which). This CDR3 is CASSFSGQETQYF. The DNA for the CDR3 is TGTGCCAGCAGCTTTTCAGGGCAAGAGACCCAGTACTTC.